This TCR beta chain stems from a study of CD8+CD57+ T cells in acquired aplastic anemia. Background on the study: Mean DNA quantity obtained from sorted CD4+ and CD8+ cells was 3.2 ug.

Regarding the study as a whole: With respect to CD8+ Simpson's diversity, patients and controls did not differ significantly. Patients shared some 29 CD8+ CDR3 sequences with controls.

Concerning this clonotype itself: What it binds is not known.

J was trimmed by 3 bases and V by 1 base; bases with no gene match: 0. The CDR3 length is 14 residues. Germline CDR1 and CDR2: SGHTA and FQGNSA. Only patients with CD8+CD57+ cell expansion on flow cytometry were chosen for sequencing. The diagnosis in all patients was severe acquired aplastic anemia. According to the study, genomic DNA was the template for TCR beta VDJ and CDR3 profiling. MiXCR was run by TCRdb on the reads, yielding one entry per CDR3 protein. The table includes about 150,000 distinct CDR3 sequences, 48% detected once. V is TRBV7-2 and J is TRBJ1-3, with TRBD1 identical over 7 bases. This sequence originates from a human donor with aplastic anemia. The sample comprised sorted CD4+, CD8+, or CD8+CD57+ T cells (not recorded which) from PBMCs. The CDR3 sequence is CASSLDRGGNTIYF. The CDR3 nucleotides are TGTGCCAGCAGCTTAGACAGGGGTGGAAACACCATATATTTT.